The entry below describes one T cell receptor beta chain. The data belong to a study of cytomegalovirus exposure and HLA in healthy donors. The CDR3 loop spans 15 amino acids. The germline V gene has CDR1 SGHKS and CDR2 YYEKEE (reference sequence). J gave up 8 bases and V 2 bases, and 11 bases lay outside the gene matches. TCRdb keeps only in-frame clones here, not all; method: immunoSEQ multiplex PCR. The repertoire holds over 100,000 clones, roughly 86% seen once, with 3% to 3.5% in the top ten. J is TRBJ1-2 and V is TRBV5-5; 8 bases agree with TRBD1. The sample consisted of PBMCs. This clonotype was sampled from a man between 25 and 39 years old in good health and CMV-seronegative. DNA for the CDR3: TGTGCCAGCAGCTTTATACAGGGGGGTATAGGCGGCTACACCTTC. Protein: CASSFIQGGIGGYTF.